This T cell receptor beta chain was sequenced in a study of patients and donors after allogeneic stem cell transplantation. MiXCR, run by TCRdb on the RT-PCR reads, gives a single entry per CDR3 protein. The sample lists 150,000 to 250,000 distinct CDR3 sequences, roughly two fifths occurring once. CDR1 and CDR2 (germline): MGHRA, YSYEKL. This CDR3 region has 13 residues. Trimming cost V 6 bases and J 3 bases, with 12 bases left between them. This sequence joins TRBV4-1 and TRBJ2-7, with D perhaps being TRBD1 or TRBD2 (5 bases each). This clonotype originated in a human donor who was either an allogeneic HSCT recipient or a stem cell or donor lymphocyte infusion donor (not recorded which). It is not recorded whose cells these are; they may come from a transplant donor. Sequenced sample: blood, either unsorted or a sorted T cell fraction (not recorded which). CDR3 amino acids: CASSPGRLYEQYF. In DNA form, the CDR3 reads TGCGCCAGCAGTCCGGGACGGCTCTACGAGCAGTACTTC.